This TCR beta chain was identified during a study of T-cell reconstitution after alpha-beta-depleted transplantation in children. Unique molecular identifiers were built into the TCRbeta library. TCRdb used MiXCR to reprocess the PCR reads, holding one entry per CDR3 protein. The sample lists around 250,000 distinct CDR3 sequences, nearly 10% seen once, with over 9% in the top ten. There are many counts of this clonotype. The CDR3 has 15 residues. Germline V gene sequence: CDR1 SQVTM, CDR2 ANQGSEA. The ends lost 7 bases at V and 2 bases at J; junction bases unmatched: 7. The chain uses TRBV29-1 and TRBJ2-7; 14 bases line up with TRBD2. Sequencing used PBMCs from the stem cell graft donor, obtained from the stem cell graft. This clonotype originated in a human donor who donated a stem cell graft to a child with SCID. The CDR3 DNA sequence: TGCAGCGCCCGGACTAGCGGGGGGAGGACCTACGAGCAGTACTTC. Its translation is CSARTSGGRTYEQYF.